This T cell receptor (beta chain) was profiled in a study of blood T cell repertoires in COVID-19. TCRdb's table, derived via immunoSEQ multiplex PCR, lists solely in-frame clones and lacks some. The table has around 400,000 clones, roughly nine tenths seen once. CDR1 LNHDA and CDR2 SQIVND come from the germline V gene (reference sequence). CDR3 length equals 16 residues. Trimming cost V 7 bases and J 1 base; bases outside gene matches: 9. This TCR was sampled from a woman aged 40 to 50 who had been exposed to COVID-19. The sample comprised PBMCs or T cells enriched from blood (not recorded which). The chain uses TRBV19 and TRBJ2-4, with TRBD1 matching 8 bases. CDR3 loop: CASKGAGTGAKNIQYF. The CDR3, as DNA: TGTGCCAGTAAGGGGGCCGGGACAGGCGCCAAAAACATTCAGTACTTC.